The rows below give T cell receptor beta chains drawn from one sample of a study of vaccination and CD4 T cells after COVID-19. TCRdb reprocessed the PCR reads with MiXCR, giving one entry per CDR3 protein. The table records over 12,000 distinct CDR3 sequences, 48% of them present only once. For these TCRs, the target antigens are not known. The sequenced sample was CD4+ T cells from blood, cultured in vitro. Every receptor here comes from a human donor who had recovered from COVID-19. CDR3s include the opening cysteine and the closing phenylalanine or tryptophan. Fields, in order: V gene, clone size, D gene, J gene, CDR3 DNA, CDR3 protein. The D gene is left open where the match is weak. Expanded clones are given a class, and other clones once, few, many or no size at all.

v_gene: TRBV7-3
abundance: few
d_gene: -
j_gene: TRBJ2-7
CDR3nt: TGTGCCAGCAGCTTAGCAGGAGGGTACGAGCAGTACTTC
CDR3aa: CASSLAGGYEQYF

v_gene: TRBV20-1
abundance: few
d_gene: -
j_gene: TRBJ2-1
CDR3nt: TGCAGTGCCGAATCGAACTACCGAGGGGAGCAGTTCTTC
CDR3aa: CSAESNYRGEQFF

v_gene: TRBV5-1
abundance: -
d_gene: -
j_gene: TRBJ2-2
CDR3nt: TGCGCCAGCAGCCCCGGTTCGGGGCCGGGCACCGGGGAGCTGTTTTTT
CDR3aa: CASSPGSGPGTGELFF

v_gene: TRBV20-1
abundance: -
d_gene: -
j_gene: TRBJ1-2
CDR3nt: TGCAGCGCGTCCGGGGGAAAGGGCTATGGCTACACCTTC
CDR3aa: CSASGGKGYGYTF

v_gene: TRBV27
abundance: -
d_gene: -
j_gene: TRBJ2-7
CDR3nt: TGTGCCAGCAGACTTATAGCCAGGGGGAGGAGCTCCTACGAGCAGTACTTC
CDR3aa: CASRLIARGRSSYEQYF

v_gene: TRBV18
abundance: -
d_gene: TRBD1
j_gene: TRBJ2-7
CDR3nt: TGTGCCAGCTCACCACCGAGGACAGGGCACTCCTACGAGCAGTACTTC
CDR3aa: CASSPPRTGHSYEQYF

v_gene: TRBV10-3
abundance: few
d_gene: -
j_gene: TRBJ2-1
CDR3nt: TGTGCCATCACTCGGAAACCGAGCTCCTACAATGAGCAGTTCTTC
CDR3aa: CAITRKPSSYNEQFF

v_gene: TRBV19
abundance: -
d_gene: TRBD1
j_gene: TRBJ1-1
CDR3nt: TGTGCCAGTACCCCGACAGGGGGCGCCGAAGCTTTCTTT
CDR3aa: CASTPTGGAEAFF

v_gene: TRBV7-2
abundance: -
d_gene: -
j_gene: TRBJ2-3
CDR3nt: TGTGCCAGCAGCCAGGCCAGGGAGCGCGGCACAGATACGCAGTATTTT
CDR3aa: CASSQARERGTDTQYF

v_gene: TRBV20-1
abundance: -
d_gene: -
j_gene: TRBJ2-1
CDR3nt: TGCAGTGCGCGGCGGGATCTCAATGAGCAGTTCTTC
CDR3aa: CSARRDLNEQFF

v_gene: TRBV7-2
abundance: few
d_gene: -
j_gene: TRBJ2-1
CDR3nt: TGTGCCAGCAGCCCCAGTGCCCTGGAATACAATGAGCAGTTCTTC
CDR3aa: CASSPSALEYNEQFF

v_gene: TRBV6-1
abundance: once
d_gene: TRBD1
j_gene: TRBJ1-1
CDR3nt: TGTGCCTGCAGTCGTACAGGGGGGAACACTGAAGCTTTCTTT
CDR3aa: CACSRTGGNTEAFF

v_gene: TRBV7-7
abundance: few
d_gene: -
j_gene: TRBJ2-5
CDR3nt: TGTGCTAGCAGCTTATGGTGGCGAGAGACCCAGTACTTC
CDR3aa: CASSLWWRETQYF

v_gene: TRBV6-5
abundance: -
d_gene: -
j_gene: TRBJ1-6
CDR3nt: TGTGCCAGCAGTTACTCGGCGACAAACTCACCCCTCCACTTT
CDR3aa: CASSYSATNSPLHF

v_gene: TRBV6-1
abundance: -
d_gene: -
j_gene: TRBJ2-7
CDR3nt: TGTGCCAGCAGTGCCCAAGGGGCCTGGGGTTCCTACGAGCAGTACTTC
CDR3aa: CASSAQGAWGSYEQYF

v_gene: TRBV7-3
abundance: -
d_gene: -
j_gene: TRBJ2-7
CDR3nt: TGTGCCAGCAGCTTGGTCCGACAGTGCTACGAGCAGTACTTC
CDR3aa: CASSLVRQCYEQYF

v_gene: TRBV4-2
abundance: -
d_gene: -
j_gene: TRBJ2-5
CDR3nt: TGTGCCAGCAGCCAAGGTACCAGACAAGAGACCCAGTACTTC
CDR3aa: CASSQGTRQETQYF

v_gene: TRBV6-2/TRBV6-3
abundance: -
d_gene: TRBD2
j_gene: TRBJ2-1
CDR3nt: TGTGCCAGCAGGCCTAGCGGGAGGGGGTACAATGAGCAGTTCTTC
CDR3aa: CASRPSGRGYNEQFF

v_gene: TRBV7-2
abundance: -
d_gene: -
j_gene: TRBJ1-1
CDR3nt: TGTGCCAGCAGCTTAGTGGTGGGGAACACTGAAGCTTTCTTT
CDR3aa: CASSLVVGNTEAFF

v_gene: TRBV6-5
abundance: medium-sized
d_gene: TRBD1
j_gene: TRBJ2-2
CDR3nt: TGTGCCAGCAGTTACCCTGAAGATCCGGGACAGACGAACACCGGGGAGCTGTTTTTT
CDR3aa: CASSYPEDPGQTNTGELFF

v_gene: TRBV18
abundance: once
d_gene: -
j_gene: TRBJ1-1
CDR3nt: TGTGCCAGCTCACTTCAATTCACTGAAGCTTTCTTT
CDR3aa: CASSLQFTEAFF

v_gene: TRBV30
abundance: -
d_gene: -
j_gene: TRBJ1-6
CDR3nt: TGTGCCTGGAGTGGGGGGATAACAGGCGGCAATTCACCCCTCCACTTT
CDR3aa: CAWSGGITGGNSPLHF

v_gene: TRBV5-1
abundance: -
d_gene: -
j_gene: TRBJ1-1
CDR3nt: TGCGCCAGCAGCGTCCGGGGAGACGTGCTGAACACTGAAGCTTTCTTT
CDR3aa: CASSVRGDVLNTEAFF

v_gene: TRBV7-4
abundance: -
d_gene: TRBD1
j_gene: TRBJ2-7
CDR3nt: TGTGCCAGCACCCCTCCAACAGGGGGTAGTTGCGACGAGCAGTACTTC
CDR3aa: CASTPPTGGSCDEQYF

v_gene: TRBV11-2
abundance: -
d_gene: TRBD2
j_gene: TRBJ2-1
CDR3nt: TGTGCCAGCAGCTTAGTGGGAGGACTAGGCCTAATCTCCTACAATGAGCAGTTCTTC
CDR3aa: CASSLVGGLGLISYNEQFF

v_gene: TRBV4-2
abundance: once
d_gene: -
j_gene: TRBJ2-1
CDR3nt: TGTGCCAGCAGCCGCCTACTAGCAGAAAGCTCCTACAATGAGCAGTTCTTC
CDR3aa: CASSRLLAESSYNEQFF

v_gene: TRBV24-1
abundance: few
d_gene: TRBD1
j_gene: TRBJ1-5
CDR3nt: TGTGCCATCCAAAACAGGGGCGAACAGCCCCAGCATTTT
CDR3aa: CAIQNRGEQPQHF

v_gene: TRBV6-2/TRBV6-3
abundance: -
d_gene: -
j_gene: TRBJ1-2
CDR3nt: TGTGCCAGCAGCCTCGACGGGCTAGGAGGCTACACCTTC
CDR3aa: CASSLDGLGGYTF

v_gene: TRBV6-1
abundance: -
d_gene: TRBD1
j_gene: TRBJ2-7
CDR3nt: TGTGCCAGCAGTGCGGGACAGACCCTCCACGAGCAGTACTTC
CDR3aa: CASSAGQTLHEQYF

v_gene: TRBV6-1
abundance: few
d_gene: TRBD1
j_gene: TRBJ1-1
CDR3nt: TGTGCCAGCAGTGAAAGGGGGCGAACTGAAGCTTTCTTT
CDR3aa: CASSERGRTEAFF

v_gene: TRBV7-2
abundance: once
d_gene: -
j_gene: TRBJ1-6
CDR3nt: TGTGCCAGCAGCTTAGTTGGGGCAGGAGATTCACCCCTCCACTTT
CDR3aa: CASSLVGAGDSPLHF

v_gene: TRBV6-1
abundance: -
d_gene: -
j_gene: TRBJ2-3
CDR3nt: TGTGCCAGCAGGCTAGAGCGATCCACAGATACGCAGTATTTT
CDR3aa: CASRLERSTDTQYF

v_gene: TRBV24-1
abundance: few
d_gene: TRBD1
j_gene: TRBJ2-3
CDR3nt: TGTGCCACCAGTGACCGACAGGGAAATACGCAGTATTTT
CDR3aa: CATSDRQGNTQYF

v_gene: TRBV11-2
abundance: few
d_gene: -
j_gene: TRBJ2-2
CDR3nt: TGTGCCAGCAAACCACCCCGTTCGGGGATGGCCGGGGAGCTGTTTTTT
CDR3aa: CASKPPRSGMAGELFF

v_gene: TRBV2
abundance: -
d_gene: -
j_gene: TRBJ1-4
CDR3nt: TGTGCCAGCTCTGAGGTCCGTTTTGAAAAACTGTTTTTT
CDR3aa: CASSEVRFEKLFF

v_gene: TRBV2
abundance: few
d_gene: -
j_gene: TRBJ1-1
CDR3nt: TGTGCCAGCAGGGGTGATGGGGGGATGAACACTGAAGCTTTCTTT
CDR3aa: CASRGDGGMNTEAFF

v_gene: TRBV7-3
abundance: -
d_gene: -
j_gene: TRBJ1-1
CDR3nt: TGTGCCAGCAGCTTGGCCCCGACAGCCCCGAACACTGAAGCTTTCTTT
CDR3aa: CASSLAPTAPNTEAFF

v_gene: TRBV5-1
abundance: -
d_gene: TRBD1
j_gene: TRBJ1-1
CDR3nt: TGCGCCAGCAGCTTGGAGGGGGCAACCACTGAAGCTTTCTTT
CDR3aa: CASSLEGATTEAFF

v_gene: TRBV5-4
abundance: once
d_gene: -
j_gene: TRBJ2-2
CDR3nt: TGTGCCAGCAGCTTCGGAAGGGCCGGGGAGCTGTTTTTT
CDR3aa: CASSFGRAGELFF

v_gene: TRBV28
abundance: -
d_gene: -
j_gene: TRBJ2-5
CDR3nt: TGTGCCAGCCTTGAGGGCCAGGCCAAACAAGAGACCCAGTACTTC
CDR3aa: CASLEGQAKQETQYF

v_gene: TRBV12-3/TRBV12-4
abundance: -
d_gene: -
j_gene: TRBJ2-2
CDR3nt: TGTGCCAGCAGTTTCATGTCTAGTCCTCCCGGGGAGCTGTTTTTT
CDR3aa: CASSFMSSPPGELFF

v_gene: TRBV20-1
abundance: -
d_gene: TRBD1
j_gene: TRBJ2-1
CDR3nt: TGCAGTGCTAGAGTCGCCGGGACAGGGACCCCCAATGAGCAGTTCTTC
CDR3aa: CSARVAGTGTPNEQFF

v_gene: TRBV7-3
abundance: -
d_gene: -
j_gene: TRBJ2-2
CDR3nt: TGTGCCAGCAGTGGGGGCGGGGAGCTGTTTTTT
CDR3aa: CASSGGGELFF

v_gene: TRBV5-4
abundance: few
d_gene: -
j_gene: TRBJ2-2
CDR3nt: TGTGCCAGCAGCTCGCGAGAAGTTAACACCGGGGAGCTGTTTTTT
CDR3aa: CASSSREVNTGELFF

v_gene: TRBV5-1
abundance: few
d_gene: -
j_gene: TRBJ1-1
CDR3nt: TGCGCCAGCAGCTTGGGGGGGTATAACACTGAAGCTTTCTTT
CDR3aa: CASSLGGYNTEAFF

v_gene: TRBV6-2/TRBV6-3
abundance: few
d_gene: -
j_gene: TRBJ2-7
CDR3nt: TGTGCCAGCAGTGTGGACTATAGCTCCTACGAGCAGTACTTC
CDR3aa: CASSVDYSSYEQYF

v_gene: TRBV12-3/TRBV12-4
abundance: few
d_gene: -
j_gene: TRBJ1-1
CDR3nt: TGTGCCAGCAGTCCCAGTGGACGGAACACTGAAGCTTTCTTT
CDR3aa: CASSPSGRNTEAFF

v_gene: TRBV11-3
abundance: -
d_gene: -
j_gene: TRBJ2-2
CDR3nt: TGTGCCAGCAGCAAAGAAGGGACCCTAGGGACCGGGGAGCTGTTTTTT
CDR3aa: CASSKEGTLGTGELFF

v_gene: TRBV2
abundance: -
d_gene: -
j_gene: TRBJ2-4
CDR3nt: TGTGCCACCGGAGGTTCGACCAAAAACATTCAGTACTTC
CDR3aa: CATGGSTKNIQYF

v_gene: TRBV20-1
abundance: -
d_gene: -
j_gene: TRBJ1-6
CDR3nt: TGCAGTGCTAGAGATGGTGGAGCAGGCAGAAATTCACCCCTCCACTTT
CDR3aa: CSARDGGAGRNSPLHF

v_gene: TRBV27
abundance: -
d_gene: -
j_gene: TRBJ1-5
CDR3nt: TGTGCCAGCAGTTTCCGGACTCGCCCTCAGCCCCAGCATTTT
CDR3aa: CASSFRTRPQPQHF

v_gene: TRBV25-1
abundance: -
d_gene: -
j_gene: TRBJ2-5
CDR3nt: TGTGCCAGCAGTGCCCCTGGAGGGCCAGAGACCCAGTACTTC
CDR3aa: CASSAPGGPETQYF

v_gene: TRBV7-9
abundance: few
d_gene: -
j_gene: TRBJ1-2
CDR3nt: TGTGCCAGCAGCTTAGCAGGGACTTACTATGGCTACACCTTC
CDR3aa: CASSLAGTYYGYTF

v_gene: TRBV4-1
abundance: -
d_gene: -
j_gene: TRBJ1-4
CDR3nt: TGCGCCAGCAGCCAAGGTGACTCTGGAGAAAAACTGTTTTTT
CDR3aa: CASSQGDSGEKLFF

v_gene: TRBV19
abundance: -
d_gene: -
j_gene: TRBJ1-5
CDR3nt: TGTGCCAGTAGTATAGTGTCGAAGGGCAATCAGCCCCAGCATTTT
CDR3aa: CASSIVSKGNQPQHF

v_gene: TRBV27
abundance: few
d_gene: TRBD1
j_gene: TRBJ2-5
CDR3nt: TGTGCCAGCAGCCGGGACAGGGGCCAAGAGACCCAGTACTTC
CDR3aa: CASSRDRGQETQYF

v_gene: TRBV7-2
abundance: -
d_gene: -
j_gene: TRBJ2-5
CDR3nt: TGTGCCAGCAGCTTATTGGAGACCCAGTACTTC
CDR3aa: CASSLLETQYF